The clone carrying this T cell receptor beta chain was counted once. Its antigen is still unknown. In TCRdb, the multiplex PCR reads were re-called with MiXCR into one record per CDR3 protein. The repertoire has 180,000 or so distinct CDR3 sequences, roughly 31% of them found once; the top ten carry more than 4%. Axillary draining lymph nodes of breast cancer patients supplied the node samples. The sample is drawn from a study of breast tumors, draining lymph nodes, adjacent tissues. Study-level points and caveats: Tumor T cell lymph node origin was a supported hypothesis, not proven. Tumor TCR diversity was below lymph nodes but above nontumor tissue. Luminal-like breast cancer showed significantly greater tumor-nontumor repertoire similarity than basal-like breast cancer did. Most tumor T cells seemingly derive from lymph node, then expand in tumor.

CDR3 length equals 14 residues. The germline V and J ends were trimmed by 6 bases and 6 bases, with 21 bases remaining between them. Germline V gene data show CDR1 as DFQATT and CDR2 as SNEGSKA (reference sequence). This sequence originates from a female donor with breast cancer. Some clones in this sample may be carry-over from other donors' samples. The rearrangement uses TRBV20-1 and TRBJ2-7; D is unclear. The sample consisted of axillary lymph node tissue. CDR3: CSANRVAGRAEQYF. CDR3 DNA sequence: TGCAGTGCGAACCGGGTCGCTGGACGGGCCGAGCAGTACTTC.